Each of the 20 T cell receptor beta chains below was sequenced from the same sample in a study of response to subunit inactivated influenza vaccine. MiXCR, applied by TCRdb to the RT-PCR reads, yields one record per CDR3 protein. Seen here are roughly 650,000 distinct CDR3 sequences, 14% observed once, and the top ten hold 7.5% to 8%. The sample in question was PBMCs from blood, obtained around 15 days before vaccination. These receptors all come from a middle-aged man who received an inactivated influenza vaccine.

This clonotype occurred many times. This chain links TRBV18 with TRBJ1-5, with TRBD1 identical over 7 bases. J lost 5 bases, V lost 1 base, and 5 bases had no gene match. This CDR3 is 15 amino acids long. Germline assignment: CDR1 KGHSH and CDR2 LQKENI. CDR3 amino acids: CASSPRGTADQPQHF. CDR3 in DNA: TGTGCCAGCTCACCACGTGGGACAGCTGATCAGCCCCAGCATTTT.

The chain combines TRBV7-9 with TRBJ2-1; 8 positions agree with TRBD2. The V segment lost 5 bases and the J segment 3 bases; nucleotides outside the gene matches: 9. This CDR3 comprises 16 residues. Germline values: CDR1 SEHNR, CDR2 FQNEAQ (reference sequence). CDR3 nucleotides: TGTGCCAGCAGCCCCAGCGGGAGATCTTACTACAATGAGCAGTTCTTC. This translates into CASSPSGRSYYNEQFF.

At least ten counts were recorded for this clonotype. This sequence joins TRBV7-6 and TRBJ1-1; TRBD1 matches 10 bases. CDR1 and CDR2 (germline): SGHVS, FNYEAQ. With 6 bases clipped from V and 6 bases from J, the junction kept 10 bases outside the gene matches. The CDR3 loop spans 15 amino acids. CDR3 in DNA: TGTGCCAGCAGGAGGACAACAGGACAGGGGGCTGAAGCTTTCTTT. Amino acid sequence: CASRRTTGQGAEAFF.

This clonotype appeared a few times. V gene TRBV20-1 combines with J gene TRBJ2-1, with unresolved D. CDR1 is DFQATT and CDR2 is SNEGSKA in the germline V gene (reference sequence). The length of the CDR3 is 17 residues. Trimming removed 3 bases at V and 0 bases at J, with 18 bases between. The DNA for the CDR3 is TGCAGTGCTAGCGATTCGGCGGAGCCGAGCTCCTACAATGAGCAGTTCTTC. It encodes CSASDSAEPSSYNEQFF.

V gene TRBV6-5 combines with J gene TRBJ2-3; possibly TRBD2 for D (5 bases). This CDR3 has 16 amino acids. Trimming removed 0 bases at V and 0 bases at J, with 10 bases between. CDR1 MNHEY and CDR2 SVGAGI come from the germline V gene. This CDR3 is CASSYSMWESTDTQYF. The CDR3 DNA reads TGTGCCAGCAGTTACTCGATGTGGGAGAGCACAGATACGCAGTATTTT.

J is TRBJ2-5 and V is TRBV12-5; maybe TRBD1 (8 bases). V lost 1 base, J lost 4 bases, and 19 bases lay in between. Germline V CDR1 and CDR2: LGHNT, FRNRAP. The CDR3 runs 17 residues. The CDR3 DNA reads as TGTGCTAGTGGTTTGGCTTCCACAGGGGGGGGTGGAGAGACCCAGTACTTC. This gives the protein CASGLASTGGGGETQYF.

This sequence joins TRBV6-2 or TRBV6-3 and TRBJ2-1; D is unclear. Trimming took 6 bases from V and 9 from J, leaving 12 bases between them. This CDR3 region has 12 residues. The germline gives CDR1 MNHEY, CDR2 SVGEGT. The CDR3 spells CASSAPPREQFF. In DNA form, the CDR3 reads TGTGCCAGCAGCGCTCCCCCGCGTGAGCAGTTCTTC.

In its sample, this clonotype was seen a few times. The CDR3 DNA follows: TGTGCCAGCTCCCCCATACCGGGTTTGGGAGAGCAGTACTTC. Translated, it gives CASSPIPGLGEQYF. The rearrangement links TRBV18 to TRBJ2-7; D not certain. The CDR3 is made up of 14 amino acids. The germline V gene encodes CDR1 KGHSH and CDR2 LQKENI. V lost 6 bases, J lost 7 bases, and 19 bases lay in between.

CDR3 region: CASSFILAGVKNEQFF. For the CDR3, the DNA is TGTGCCAGCAGTTTTATACTAGCGGGAGTGAAAAATGAGCAGTTCTTC. The V and J genes are TRBV7-2 and TRBJ2-1, with 11 bases that match TRBD2. Germline values: CDR1 SGHTA, CDR2 FQGNSA. The CDR3 runs to 16 residues. The junction had 11 bases not matched to a gene; V was cut back by 6 bases and J by 7 bases.

V is TRBV5-5 and J is TRBJ2-7, with D possibly being TRBD1 (5 bases). CDR1 SGHKS and CDR2 YYEKEE come from the germline V gene (reference sequence). V lost 4 bases, J lost 1 base, and 9 bases lay in between. This CDR3 spans 13 amino acids. CDR3 coding DNA: TGTGCCAGCAGCGCCCGACAGTCCTACGAGCAGTACTTC. Its translation is CASSARQSYEQYF.

V usage is TRBV28 and J usage is TRBJ2-5; the D gene is possibly TRBD2 (6 bases). The CDR3 has 18 amino acids. The V and J ends lost 2 bases and 2 bases respectively, with 21 bases between them. Germline V gene data show CDR1 as MDHEN and CDR2 as SYDVKM. The CDR3 reads CASSLGSRGEDPQETQYF. The CDR3 DNA reads TGTGCCAGCAGTTTAGGTTCTCGCGGGGAGGACCCACAAGAGACCCAGTACTTC.

The rearrangement uses TRBV5-1 and TRBJ2-1; tentative D call: TRBD1 (8 bases). Germline assignment: CDR1 SGHRS and CDR2 YFSETQ. The CDR3 has 16 amino acids. Trimming removed 4 bases at V and 2 bases at J, with 16 bases between. The CDR3 DNA sequence: TGCGCCAGCAGCCGCCGCGGGGGACAGGCCTACAATGAGCAGTTCTTC. Translation gives CASSRRGGQAYNEQFF.

This rearrangement joins TRBV4-2 to TRBJ2-7, with D perhaps given as TRBD1 or TRBD2 (5 bases each). This CDR3 region has 15 residues. Looked up from germline, CDR1 is LGHNA and CDR2 is YNFKEQ. V lost 5 bases, J lost 3 bases, and 17 bases lay in between. CDR3 nucleotide sequence: TGTGCCAGCAGCGTACCCGGGACCGTTTACTACGAGCAGTACTTC. As protein: CASSVPGTVYYEQYF.

This clonotype was observed a handful of times. The chain joins TRBV6-1 to TRBJ1-6, with D unclear. Germline V gene lookup returns CDR1 MNHNS and CDR2 SASEGT. The CDR3 consists of 14 residues. The V end lost 6 bases, the J end lost 7 bases, and 13 bases lay between the germline ends. The CDR3 region is CASRQDFYNSPLHF. Here the CDR3 DNA reads TGTGCCAGCAGGCAGGACTTTTACAATTCACCCCTCCACTTT.

This clonotype was picked up a small number of times. The V call is TRBV12-3 or TRBV12-4, the J call TRBJ2-7, with a possible D match to TRBD2 (6 bases). V lost 3 bases and J 6 bases, leaving 15 bases between the germline ends. The CDR3 length is 14 residues. The CDR3 spells CASSLSGTLSEQYF. CDR3 sequence (DNA): TGTGCCAGCAGTTTGTCTGGGACTCTCTCCGAGCAGTACTTC.

This clonotype was found a few times. The CDR3 region has the DNA TGCGCCAGCAGCCAAGATTTTAAGTCGCACAGGCCTTATGGCTACACCTTC. Its protein is CASSQDFKSHRPYGYTF. This chain joins TRBV4-3 and TRBJ1-2; perhaps TRBD1 as D (5 bases). The V and J ends lost 0 bases and 5 bases respectively, with 19 bases between them. The germline V gene has CDR1 LGHNA and CDR2 YSLEER. This CDR3 has 17 residues.

There are a few counts of this clonotype. The chain combines TRBV7-2 with TRBJ1-5; TRBD1 aligns across 7 bases. CDR3 length equals 15 residues. V dropped 5 bases and J dropped 7; count of bases not matched to a gene: 11. Germline loops: CDR1 SGHTA, CDR2 FQGNSA. CDR3 region: CASSTGDVIWQPQHF. The CDR3 nucleotides read TGTGCCAGCAGCACAGGGGATGTTATATGGCAGCCCCAGCATTTT.

This sequence joins TRBV12-3 or TRBV12-4 and TRBJ2-7; D remains unclear. The CDR3 consists of 14 residues. The V end lost 3 bases, the J end lost 2 bases, and 11 bases lay between the germline ends. CDR3 region: CASSFSGVPYEQYF. In nucleotides, the CDR3 is TGTGCCAGCAGTTTTTCCGGCGTTCCCTACGAGCAGTACTTC.

The chain carries TRBV4-3 and TRBJ2-5; D is tentatively TRBD1 or TRBD2 (5 bases each). CDR1 is LGHNA, CDR2 YSLEER, per germline. The CDR3 sequence is 14 residues long. The V end was cut by 0 bases, the J end by 5 bases, with 10 bases between. The CDR3 region is CASSQDWGTETQYF. The CDR3 DNA sequence: TGCGCCAGCAGCCAAGATTGGGGGACGGAGACCCAGTACTTC.

V gene TRBV5-1 combines with J gene TRBJ2-7, with D maybe TRBD2 (6 bases). Germline loops: CDR1 SGHRS, CDR2 YFSETQ. Trimming cost V 0 bases and J 6 bases, with 13 bases left between them. The CDR3 covers 14 residues. The CDR3 sequence is CASSLAGGGGEQYF. Here the CDR3 DNA reads TGCGCCAGCAGCTTGGCCGGGGGAGGAGGCGAGCAGTACTTC.